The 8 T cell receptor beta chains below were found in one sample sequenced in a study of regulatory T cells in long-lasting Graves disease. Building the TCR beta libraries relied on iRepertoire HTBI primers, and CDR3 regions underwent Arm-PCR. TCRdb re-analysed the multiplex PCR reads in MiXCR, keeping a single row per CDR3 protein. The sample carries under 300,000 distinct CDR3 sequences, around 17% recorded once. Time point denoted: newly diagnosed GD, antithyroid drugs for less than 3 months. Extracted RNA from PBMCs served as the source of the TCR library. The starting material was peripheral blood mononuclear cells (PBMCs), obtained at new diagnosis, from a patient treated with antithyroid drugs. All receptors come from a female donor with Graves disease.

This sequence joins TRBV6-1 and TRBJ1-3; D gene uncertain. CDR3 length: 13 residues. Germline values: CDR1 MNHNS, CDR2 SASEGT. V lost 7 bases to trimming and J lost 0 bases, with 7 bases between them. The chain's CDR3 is CASKQPSGNTIYF. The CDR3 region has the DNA TGTGCCAGCAAGCAACCCTCTGGAAACACCATATATTTT.

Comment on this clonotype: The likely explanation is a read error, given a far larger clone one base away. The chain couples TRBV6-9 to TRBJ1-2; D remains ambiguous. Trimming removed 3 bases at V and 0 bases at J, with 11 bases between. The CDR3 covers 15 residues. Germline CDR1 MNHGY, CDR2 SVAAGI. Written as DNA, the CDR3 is TGTGCCAGCAGTTACTCACCCAGCTCTAACTATGGCTACACCTTC. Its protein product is CASSYSPSSNYGYTF.

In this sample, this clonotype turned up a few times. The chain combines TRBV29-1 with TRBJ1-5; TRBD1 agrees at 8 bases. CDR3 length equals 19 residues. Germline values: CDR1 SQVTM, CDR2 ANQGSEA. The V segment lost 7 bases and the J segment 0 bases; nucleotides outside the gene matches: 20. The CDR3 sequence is CSATQVRQGLPYSNQPQHF. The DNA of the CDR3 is TGCAGCGCCACCCAGGTAAGACAGGGGCTTCCCTATAGCAATCAGCCCCAGCATTTT.

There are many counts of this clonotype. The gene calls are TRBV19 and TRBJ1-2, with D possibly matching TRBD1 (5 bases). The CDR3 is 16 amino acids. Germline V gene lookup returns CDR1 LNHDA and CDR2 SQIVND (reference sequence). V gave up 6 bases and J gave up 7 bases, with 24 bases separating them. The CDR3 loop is CASSQAYSALGGGYTF. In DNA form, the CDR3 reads TGTGCCAGTAGCCAAGCCTACAGTGCCCTCGGGGGTGGCTACACCTTC.

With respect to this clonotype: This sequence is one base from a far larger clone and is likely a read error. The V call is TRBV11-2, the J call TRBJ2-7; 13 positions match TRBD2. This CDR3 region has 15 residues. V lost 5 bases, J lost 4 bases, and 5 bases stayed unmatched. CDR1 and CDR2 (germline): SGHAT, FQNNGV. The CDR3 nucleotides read TGTGCCAGCAGCCCCCGGACTAGCGGGAGATACGAGCAGTACTTC. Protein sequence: CASSPRTSGRYEQYF. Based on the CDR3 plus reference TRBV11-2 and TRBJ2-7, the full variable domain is EAGVAQSPRYKIIEKRQSVAFWCNPISGHATLYWYQQILGQGPKLLIQFQNNGVVDDSQLPKDRFSAERLKGVDSTLKIQPAKLEDSAVYLCASSPRTSGRYEQYFGPGTRLTVT.

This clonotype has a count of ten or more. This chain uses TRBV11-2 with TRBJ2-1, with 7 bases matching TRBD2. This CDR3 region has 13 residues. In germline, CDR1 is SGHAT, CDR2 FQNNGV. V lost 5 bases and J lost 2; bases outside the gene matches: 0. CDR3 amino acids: CASSAGAYNEQFF. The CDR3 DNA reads TGTGCCAGCAGCGCGGGAGCCTACAATGAGCAGTTCTTC.

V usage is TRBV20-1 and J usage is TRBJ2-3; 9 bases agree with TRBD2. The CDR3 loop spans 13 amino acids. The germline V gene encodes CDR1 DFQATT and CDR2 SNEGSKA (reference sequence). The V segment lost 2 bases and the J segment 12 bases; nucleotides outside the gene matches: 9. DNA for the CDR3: TGCAGTGCTAGACGAGAGGCCGGGACTAGCCAGTATTTT. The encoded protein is CSARREAGTSQYF.

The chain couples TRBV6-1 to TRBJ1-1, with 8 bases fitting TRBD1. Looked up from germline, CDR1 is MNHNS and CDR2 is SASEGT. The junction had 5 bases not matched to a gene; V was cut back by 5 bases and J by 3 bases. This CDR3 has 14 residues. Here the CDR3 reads CASSLDRDYTEAFF. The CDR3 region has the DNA TGTGCCAGCAGTCTGGACAGGGACTACACTGAAGCTTTCTTT.